This T cell receptor beta chain was documented in a study of blood T cell repertoires in COVID-19. Study details: Acute and convalescent COVID-19 specimens originated in the United States, Italy and Spain. T cells, B-cell-depleted T cells, or PBMCs supplied cDNA or gDNA.

In the study's own analysis: Reference gene primers were amplified, and this amplification served to estimate nucleated cell counts. Measured with immunoSEQ multiplex PCR; TCRdb has only the in-frame clones, and not every one. The V and J calls and clone size were taken over from that table, and D and trimming were inferred from the DNA. The data contain about 29,000 clones, about four fifths of them singletons. With V trimmed by 6 bases and J by 0 bases, 8 bases remained unmatched. There are 16 residues in the CDR3. Germline-derived CDR1 and CDR2 are SEHNR and FQNEAQ (reference sequence). This clone was detected only a few times.

The chain is built from TRBV7-9 and TRBJ1-3; 7 bases agree with TRBD1. The source is a man aged 80 or over with active COVID-19. Sequenced material: peripheral blood. The CDR3 sequence: CASSRQGVDSGNTIYF. CDR3 DNA: TGTGCCAGCAGTCGACAGGGTGTGGACTCTGGAAACACCATATATTTT.